Presented here are 13 T cell receptor beta chains from one specimen sequenced in a study of control samples from healthy donors and cancer patients. Measured with immunoSEQ multiplex PCR; TCRdb has only the in-frame clones, and not every one. Of about 70,000 clones listed, over 75% are singletons. Sequenced input: blood. Receptors were obtained from a man aged 45-65 years in good health.

This clone was observed a single time. The chain recombines TRBV11-2 with TRBJ2-3; a weak D match, TRBD2 (5 bases). Germline values: CDR1 SGHAT, CDR2 FQNNGV. The V end was cut by 0 bases, the J end by 2 bases, with 9 bases between. The CDR3 consists of 15 residues. The CDR3 DNA reads TGTGCCAGCAGCTTAGATCGAGGGCCCACAGATACGCAGTATTTT. This gives the protein CASSLDRGPTDTQYF.

This chain uses TRBV4-2 with TRBJ1-2; D remains ambiguous. The CDR3 length is 16 residues. Germline V CDR1 and CDR2: LGHNA, YNFKEQ. V was cut by 3 bases and J by 3 bases, with 17 bases left in between. CDR3 DNA: TGTGCCAGCAGCCAGGCCCTGGGAGGCCCGGACTATGGCTACACCTTC. It is translated as CASSQALGGPDYGYTF.

This clone was observed a single time. The chain links TRBV24-1 to TRBJ1-1; perhaps TRBD1 as D (6 bases). This CDR3 contains 17 residues. Germline V gene data show CDR1 as KGHDR and CDR2 as SFDVKD. V gave up 3 bases and J gave up 5 bases, with 21 bases separating them. CDR3 sequence reads: CATSDTPGGGGGTEAFF. Here the CDR3 DNA reads TGTGCCACCAGTGATACCCCAGGAGGGGGGGGAGGGACTGAAGCTTTCTTT.

This clone was observed a handful of times. Here the CDR3 DNA reads TGTGCCAGCAGTTCCACAGGGGGCTCCTACGAGCAGTACTTC. Translating it yields CASSSTGGSYEQYF. The chain recombines TRBV6-5 with TRBJ2-7; 8 nucleotides align to TRBD1. This CDR3 is 14 amino acids long. V trimming: 4 bases; J trimming: 0 bases; junction bases outside the gene matches: 2. Germline V lookup: CDR1 MNHEY, CDR2 SVGAGI.

This clone was seen a handful of times. The genes are TRBV21-1 and TRBJ1-3. TRBV21-1 constitutes a pseudogene. This CDR3 has 15 residues. The CDR3 DNA reads TGTGCCAGCAGCAGTCGGAGATTTGCTGGAAACACCATATATTTT. This codes for CASSSRRFAGNTIYF.

CDR3 nucleotide sequence: TGTGCCAGCAGCGCCCACCTGCGGGAGAGGGTAACCGGGGAGCTGTTTTTT. Translating gives CASSAHLRERVTGELFF. This chain joins TRBV9 and TRBJ2-2; TRBD2 aligns across 7 bases. The trim removed 3 bases at V and 5 bases at J, leaving 13 bases unmatched. The germline CDR1 and CDR2 sequences are SGDLS and YYNGEE. This CDR3 is 17 amino acids long.

The rearrangement joins TRBV6-5 to TRBJ1-6, with TRBD1 as a possible D gene (5 bases). This CDR3 contains 14 residues. Germline lookup yields CDR1 MNHEY and CDR2 SVGAGI. The V gene lost 7 bases and the J gene lost 5 bases, with 12 bases spanning the gap. In DNA, the CDR3 is TGTGCCAGCAAGGTCAGGGTGGATAATTCACCCCTCCACTTT. Amino acid sequence: CASKVRVDNSPLHF.

The CDR3 here is CASSQEVFQGAQYF. The CDR3 DNA reads TGTGCCAGCAGCCAAGAGGTTTTCCAGGGGGCCCAGTACTTC. The rearrangement links TRBV4-2 to TRBJ2-5, with 7 bases fitting TRBD1. This CDR3 contains 14 residues. V lost 0 bases, J lost 9 bases, and 7 bases stayed unmatched. From germline, CDR1 is LGHNA and CDR2 YNFKEQ.

The J gene is TRBJ2-1, the V gene TRBV11-3; TRBD2 is a possible D gene (5 bases). Trimming stripped 1 base from V and 7 bases from J, with 11 bases between. CDR1 and CDR2 (germline): SGHNT, YENEEA. CDR3 length equals 14 residues. As DNA, the CDR3 is TGTGCCAGCAGCTTAGGTGGACTGGAGAATGAGCAGTTCTTC. Protein: CASSLGGLENEQFF.

This sequence joins TRBV6-5 and TRBJ1-6; D unresolved. This CDR3 comprises 14 residues. Germline CDR1 and CDR2: MNHEY and SVGAGI. V was clipped by 1 base and J by 7 bases, with 8 bases between them. CDR3 loop: CASSYFNKNSPLHF. DNA of the CDR3: TGTGCCAGCAGTTACTTTAACAAAAATTCACCCCTCCACTTT.

The chain links TRBV18 to TRBJ2-1; possible D gene TRBD2, 6 bases. Germline lookup yields CDR1 KGHSH and CDR2 LQKENI. V was pared by 2 bases and J by 7 bases, with 18 bases between. CDR3 length: 16 residues. CDR3 in amino acids: CASSPTVSRAGNEQFF. CDR3 DNA: TGTGCCAGCTCACCAACAGTTAGCAGGGCGGGGAATGAGCAGTTCTTC.

This clone was counted only a few times. The chain is built from TRBV28 and TRBJ1-3; D possibly corresponds to TRBD1 (5 bases). The CDR3 has 16 residues. Trimming cost V 3 bases and J 0 bases, with 12 bases left between them. Per the germline V gene, CDR1 is MDHEN and CDR2 is SYDVKM. The CDR3: CASSFGTVFSGNTIYF. In nucleotides, the CDR3 is TGTGCCAGCAGTTTCGGGACGGTCTTCTCTGGAAACACCATATATTTT.

This chain links TRBV6-2 or TRBV6-3 with TRBJ2-7; D ambiguous. CDR3 length: 13 residues. Germline CDR1 MNHEY, CDR2 SVGEGT. Trimming took 4 bases from V and 2 from J, leaving 9 bases between them. This CDR3 reads CASSLEPPYEQYF. The CDR3 DNA is TGTGCCAGCAGTTTGGAACCTCCCTACGAGCAGTACTTC.